This T cell receptor beta chain was obtained from a study of blood T cell repertoires in COVID-19. Across the study: The origin of the acute and convalescent COVID-19 samples was the United States, Italy and Spain.

The CDR3 is made up of 13 amino acids. The ends were cut back, 7 bases at V and 1 base at J, with 5 bases in the middle. Germline CDR1 and CDR2: SNHLY and FYNNEI. Original methodology: Estimation of nucleated cell counts was performed using reference gene primer amplification. Only in-frame clones appear in the TCRdb table, and some are missing; sequencing was by immunoSEQ multiplex PCR. V and J calls and clone size are those listed in that table; D and trimming were worked out from the DNA. Here the sample spans about 52,000 clones, more than 85% being singletons. This clonotype was obtained from a man aged 45 to 65 with active COVID-19. Specimen: peripheral blood. The chain carries TRBV2 and TRBJ2-6; D unclear. CDR3 nucleotide sequence: TGTGCCAGCATTTTATCTGGGGCCAACGTCCTGACTTTC. Its protein product is CASILSGANVLTF.